Shown below are 11 T cell receptor beta chains from a single sample sequenced in a study of cytomegalovirus exposure and HLA in healthy donors. PCR primers comprised 60 Vbeta and 13 Jbeta primers. The table came from immunoSEQ multiplex PCR; TCRdb's copy has only in-frame clones and leaves some out. The repertoire holds approximately 160,000 clones, with about 63% as singletons. The sample was PBMCs. The receptors derive from a woman aged 40 to 49 in good health and CMV-seropositive.

The rearrangement joins TRBV29-1 to TRBJ2-1; D is ambiguous. The germline V gene encodes CDR1 SQVTM and CDR2 ANQGSEA. The CDR3 is 11 residues long. Trimming stripped 6 bases from V and 8 bases from J, with 11 bases between. The CDR3: CSVVRSDEQFF. The CDR3 bases are TGCAGCGTGGTGAGGAGCGATGAGCAGTTCTTC.

A single count supports this clone. The J gene is TRBJ2-7, the V gene TRBV28; possible D gene TRBD1, 5 bases. The V gene's germline CDR1 is MDHEN and CDR2 SYDVKM. This CDR3 spans 12 amino acids. The V gene lost 5 bases and the J gene lost 4 bases, with 9 bases spanning the gap. The CDR3 is CASSQDKYEQYF. In DNA, the CDR3 is TGTGCCAGCAGTCAGGACAAATACGAGCAGTACTTC. Using reference TRBV28 and TRBJ2-7 for the parts outside the CDR3, the full variable domain is DVKVTQSSRYLVKRTGEKVFLECVQDMDHENMFWYRQDPGLGLRLIYFSYDVKMKEKGDIPEGYSVSREKKERFSLILESASTNQTSMYLCASSQDKYEQYFGPGTRLTVT.

This clone was detected once. The gene calls are TRBV7-3 and TRBJ1-6; 8 positions agree with TRBD1. The CDR3 contains 17 residues. Germline loops: CDR1 SGHTA, CDR2 FQGTGA. V was pared by 0 bases and J by 5 bases, with 6 bases of the junction left unmatched. This chain's CDR3 is CASSLTDRGVDNSPLHF. The CDR3 DNA reads TGTGCCAGCAGCTTAACCGACAGGGGAGTCGATAATTCACCCCTCCACTTT.

The V gene is TRBV4-1, the J gene TRBJ2-7, with 7 bases matching TRBD2. Germline V CDR1 and CDR2: MGHRA, YSYEKL. The CDR3 covers 15 residues. The J segment lost 4 bases and the V segment lost 0 bases, leaving 6 bases of the junction unmatched. This CDR3 is CASSQDPAGLYEQYF. The CDR3 DNA follows: TGCGCCAGCAGCCAAGACCCAGCGGGGTTATACGAGCAGTACTTC.

The chain couples TRBV5-1 to TRBJ1-3; D is undetermined. The length of the CDR3 is 17 residues. Germline loops: CDR1 SGHRS, CDR2 YFSETQ. Trimming took off 2 bases at V and 0 bases at J, with 15 bases between the two ends. As DNA, the CDR3 is TGCGCCAGCAGCTTTGTGGGTACAGTCAGCTCTGGAAACACCATATATTTT. Amino acids: CASSFVGTVSSGNTIYF.

This clone was observed a handful of times. The V and J genes are TRBV18 and TRBJ2-3; 14 bases align to TRBD2. In germline, CDR1 is KGHSH, CDR2 LQKENI. CDR3 length: 16 residues. J lost 6 bases, V lost 2 bases, and 4 bases had no gene match. Here the CDR3 DNA reads TGTGCCAGCTCACCAGGGACTAGCGGGAGAAGTGATACGCAGTATTTT. Protein: CASSPGTSGRSDTQYF.

V usage is TRBV5-5 and J usage is TRBJ1-1; no reliable D call. Trimming removed 0 bases from V and 0 bases from J, with 6 bases in between. The CDR3 is 14 amino acids. Germline assignment: CDR1 SGHKS and CDR2 YYEKEE (reference sequence). The CDR3 region has the DNA TGTGCCAGCAGCTTGGACTTCCTGAACACTGAAGCTTTCTTT. Translation: CASSLDFLNTEAFF.

This chain joins TRBV20-1 and TRBJ2-7, with a tentative D call TRBD1 (6 bases). V was pared by 5 bases and J by 4 bases, with 9 bases between. Germline loops: CDR1 DFQATT, CDR2 SNEGSKA (reference sequence). The CDR3 totals 11 residues. DNA of the CDR3: TGCAGTGCTGTGACAGGTTACGAGCAGTACTTC. It encodes CSAVTGYEQYF.

V is TRBV9 and J is TRBJ1-4, with 8 bases fitting TRBD1. Germline assignment: CDR1 SGDLS and CDR2 YYNGEE. The CDR3 runs 14 residues. V was clipped by 4 bases and J by 8 bases; unmatched bases: 7. The CDR3 reads CASSPRQGLEKLFF. The CDR3 DNA follows: TGTGCCAGCAGCCCCCGACAGGGGCTAGAAAAACTGTTTTTT.

The V and J genes are TRBV5-4 and TRBJ2-5; D call uncertain. CDR3 length: 13 residues. Germline V gives CDR1 SGHNT, CDR2 YYREEE (reference sequence). V gave up 0 bases and J gave up 7 bases, with 10 bases separating them. Written as DNA, the CDR3 is TGTGCCAGCAGCTTGGATGAAGCTAGGACCCAGTACTTC. Amino acids: CASSLDEARTQYF.

The chain joins TRBV11-2 to TRBJ2-2; 8 bases align to TRBD2. The germline V gene encodes CDR1 SGHAT and CDR2 FQNNGV. This CDR3 is built from 18 residues. Unmatched junction bases numbered 11, after V lost 0 bases and J lost 5 bases. CDR3 region: CASSLDASGLVRTGELFF. As DNA, the CDR3 is TGTGCCAGCAGCTTAGATGCTAGCGGGCTTGTTAGGACCGGGGAGCTGTTTTTT.